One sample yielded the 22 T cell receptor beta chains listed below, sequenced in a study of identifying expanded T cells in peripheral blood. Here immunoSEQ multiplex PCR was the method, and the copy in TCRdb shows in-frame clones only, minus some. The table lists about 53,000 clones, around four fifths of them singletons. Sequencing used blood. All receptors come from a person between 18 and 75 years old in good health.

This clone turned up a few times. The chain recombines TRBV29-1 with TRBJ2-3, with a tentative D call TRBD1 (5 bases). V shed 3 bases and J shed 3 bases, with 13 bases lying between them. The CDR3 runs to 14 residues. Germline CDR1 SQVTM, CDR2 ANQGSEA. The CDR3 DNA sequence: TGCAGCGTTGACCTAGGACAAGGAACAGATACGCAGTATTTT. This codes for CSVDLGQGTDTQYF.

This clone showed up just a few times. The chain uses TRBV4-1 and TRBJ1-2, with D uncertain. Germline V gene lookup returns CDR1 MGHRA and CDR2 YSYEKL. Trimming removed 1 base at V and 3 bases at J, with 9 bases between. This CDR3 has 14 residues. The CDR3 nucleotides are TGCGCCAGCAGCCAAGTACGGGGAGACTATGGCTACACCTTC. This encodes CASSQVRGDYGYTF.

In DNA form, the CDR3 reads TGTGCTAGTGGTCTAGGGAATGGGGGTTCCTATGGCTACACCTTC. Its protein product is CASGLGNGGSYGYTF. This sequence joins TRBV12-5 and TRBJ1-2; possible D gene TRBD1, 5 bases. The CDR3 extends over 15 amino acids. Deletions cut 5 bases from V and 4 bases from J, with 17 bases between. The germline V gene encodes CDR1 LGHNT and CDR2 FRNRAP.

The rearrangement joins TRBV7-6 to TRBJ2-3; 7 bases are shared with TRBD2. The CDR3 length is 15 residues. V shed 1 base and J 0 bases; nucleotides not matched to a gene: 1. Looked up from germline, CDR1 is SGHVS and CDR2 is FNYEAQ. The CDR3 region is CASSLDGGSTDTQYF. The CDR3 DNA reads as TGTGCCAGCAGCTTAGACGGGGGGAGCACAGATACGCAGTATTTT.

CDR3 amino acids: CASSRTDNEQFF. The DNA for the CDR3 is TGTGCCAGCAGCCGGACAGACAATGAGCAGTTCTTC. The J gene is TRBJ2-1, the V gene TRBV5-4; D might be TRBD1 (6 bases). V dropped 4 bases and J dropped 5 bases, with 7 bases sitting between them. The germline V gene encodes CDR1 SGHNT and CDR2 YYREEE (reference sequence). The CDR3 runs to 12 residues.

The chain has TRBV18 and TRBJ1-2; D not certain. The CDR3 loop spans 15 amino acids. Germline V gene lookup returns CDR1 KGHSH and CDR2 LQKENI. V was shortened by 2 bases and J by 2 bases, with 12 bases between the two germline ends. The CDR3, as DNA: TGTGCCAGCTCACCAGCTACCGAGGCGAACTATGGCTACACCTTC. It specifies CASSPATEANYGYTF.

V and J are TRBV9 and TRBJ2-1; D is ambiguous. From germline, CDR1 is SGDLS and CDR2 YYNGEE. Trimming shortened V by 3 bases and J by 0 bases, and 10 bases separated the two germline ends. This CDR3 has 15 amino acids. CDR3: CASSARAYSYNEQFF. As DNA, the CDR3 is TGTGCCAGCAGCGCCCGGGCCTACTCCTACAATGAGCAGTTCTTC.

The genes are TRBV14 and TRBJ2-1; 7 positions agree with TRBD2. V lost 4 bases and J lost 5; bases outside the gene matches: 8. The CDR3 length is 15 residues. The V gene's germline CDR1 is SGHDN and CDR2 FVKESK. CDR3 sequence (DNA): TGTGCCAGCAGCCCAGCATGGGGGGGAAACAATGAGCAGTTCTTC. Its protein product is CASSPAWGGNNEQFF.

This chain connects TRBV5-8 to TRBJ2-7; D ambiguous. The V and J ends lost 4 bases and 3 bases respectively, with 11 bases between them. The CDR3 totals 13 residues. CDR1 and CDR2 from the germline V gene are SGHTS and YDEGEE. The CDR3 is CASSIMGYYEQYF. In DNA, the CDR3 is TGTGCCAGCAGCATCATGGGGTACTACGAGCAGTACTTC.

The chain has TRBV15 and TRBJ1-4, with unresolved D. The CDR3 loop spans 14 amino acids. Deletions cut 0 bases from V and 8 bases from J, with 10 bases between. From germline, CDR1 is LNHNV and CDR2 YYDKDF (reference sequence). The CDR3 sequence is CATSRDRGGEKLFF. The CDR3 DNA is TGTGCCACCAGCAGAGATCGAGGCGGAGAAAAACTGTTTTTT.

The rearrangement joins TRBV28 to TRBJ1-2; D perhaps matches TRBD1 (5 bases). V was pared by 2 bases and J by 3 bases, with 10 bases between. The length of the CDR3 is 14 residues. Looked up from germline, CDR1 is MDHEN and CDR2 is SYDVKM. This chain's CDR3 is CASSLRGMDYGYTF. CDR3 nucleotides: TGTGCCAGCAGTTTAAGGGGAATGGACTATGGCTACACCTTC.

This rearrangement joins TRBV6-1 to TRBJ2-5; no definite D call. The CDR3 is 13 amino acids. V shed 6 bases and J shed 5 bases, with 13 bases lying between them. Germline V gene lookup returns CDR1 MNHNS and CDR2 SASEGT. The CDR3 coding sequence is TGTGCCAGCAGGTCTATTGGAATCGAGACCCAGTACTTC. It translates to CASRSIGIETQYF.

CDR3 sequence reads: CATSGNRDYEQYV. The CDR3 DNA sequence: TGTGCCACCAGCGGCAACAGAGACTACGAGCAGTACGTC. The chain carries TRBV15 and TRBJ2-7; D is unresolved. The CDR3 totals 13 residues. Germline CDR1 LNHNV, CDR2 YYDKDF (reference sequence). Trimming removed 5 bases from V and 3 bases from J, with 11 bases in between.

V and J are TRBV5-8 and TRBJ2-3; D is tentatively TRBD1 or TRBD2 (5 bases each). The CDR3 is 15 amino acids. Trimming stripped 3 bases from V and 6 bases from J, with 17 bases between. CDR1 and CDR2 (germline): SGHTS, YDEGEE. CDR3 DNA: TGTGCCAGCAGCTCCTCTCTCGGGGCAGGGGATACGCAGTATTTT. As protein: CASSSSLGAGDTQYF.

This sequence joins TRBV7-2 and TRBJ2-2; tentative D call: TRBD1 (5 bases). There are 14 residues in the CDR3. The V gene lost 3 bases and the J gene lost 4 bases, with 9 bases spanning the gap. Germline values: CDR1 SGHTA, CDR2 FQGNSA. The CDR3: CASSFVQGTGELFF. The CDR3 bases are TGTGCCAGCAGCTTCGTTCAGGGCACCGGGGAGCTGTTTTTT.

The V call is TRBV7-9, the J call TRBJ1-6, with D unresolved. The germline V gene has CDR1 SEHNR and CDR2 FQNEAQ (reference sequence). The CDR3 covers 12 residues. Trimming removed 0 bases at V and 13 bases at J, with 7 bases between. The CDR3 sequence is CASSLAAGPLHF. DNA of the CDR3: TGTGCCAGCAGCTTAGCAGCTGGGCCCCTCCACTTT.

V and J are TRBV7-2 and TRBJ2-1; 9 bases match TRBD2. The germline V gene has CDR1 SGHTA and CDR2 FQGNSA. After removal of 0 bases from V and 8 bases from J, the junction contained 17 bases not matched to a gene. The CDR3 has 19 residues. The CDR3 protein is CASSLAPASSGIGRYEQFF. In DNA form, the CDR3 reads TGTGCCAGCAGCTTAGCCCCCGCTTCTAGCGGGATTGGGCGGTATGAGCAGTTCTTC.

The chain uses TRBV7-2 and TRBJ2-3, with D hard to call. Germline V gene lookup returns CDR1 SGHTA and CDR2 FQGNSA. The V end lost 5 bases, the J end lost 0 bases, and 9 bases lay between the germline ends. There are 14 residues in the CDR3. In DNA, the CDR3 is TGTGCCAGCAGCCCGGACCTAAGCACAGATACGCAGTATTTT. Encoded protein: CASSPDLSTDTQYF.

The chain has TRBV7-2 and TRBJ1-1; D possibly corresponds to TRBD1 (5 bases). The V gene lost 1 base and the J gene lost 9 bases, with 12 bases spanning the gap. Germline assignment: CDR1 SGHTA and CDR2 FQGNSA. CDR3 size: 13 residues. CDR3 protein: CASSLVGRGQAFF. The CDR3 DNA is TGTGCCAGCAGCTTAGTCGGAAGGGGACAAGCTTTCTTT.

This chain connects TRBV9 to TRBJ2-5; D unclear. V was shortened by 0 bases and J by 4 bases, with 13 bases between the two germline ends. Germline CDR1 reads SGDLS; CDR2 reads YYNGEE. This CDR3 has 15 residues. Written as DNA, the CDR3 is TGTGCCAGCAGCGTAGAGGGTAGGGCGGTAGAGACCCAGTACTTC. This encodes CASSVEGRAVETQYF.

CDR3 nucleotide sequence: TGCGCCAGCAGCTTCCAGATACCAGATACGCAGTATTTT. It yields the protein CASSFQIPDTQYF. The V and J genes are TRBV5-1 and TRBJ2-3; no reliable D call. V shed 2 bases and J shed 4 bases, with 8 bases lying between them. The CDR3 is 13 amino acids. CDR1 is SGHRS, CDR2 YFSETQ, per germline.

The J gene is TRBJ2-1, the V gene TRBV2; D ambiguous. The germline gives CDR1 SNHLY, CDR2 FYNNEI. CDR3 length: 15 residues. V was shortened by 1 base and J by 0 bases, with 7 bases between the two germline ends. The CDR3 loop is CASSEDRSSYNEQFF. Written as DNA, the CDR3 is TGTGCCAGCAGTGAAGATAGGAGCTCCTACAATGAGCAGTTCTTC.